One sample yielded the 24 T cell receptor beta chains listed below, sequenced in a study of blood T cell repertoires in COVID-19. The method was immunoSEQ multiplex PCR; TCRdb's version includes in-frame clones alone and lacks a portion of them. In the table there are some 100,000 clones, 65% to 80% of which are singletons. Source material: peripheral blood. The receptor source for this set is a man aged 70-80 years with acute or convalescent COVID-19.

This sequence joins TRBV18 and TRBJ2-7; TRBD1 aligns across 8 bases. The CDR3 totals 17 residues. Germline trimming cut 0 bases from V and 2 bases from J; bases unmatched to any gene: 9. CDR1 is KGHSH, CDR2 LQKENI, per germline. Here the CDR3 reads CASSPPGTGTGAYEQYF. The CDR3 DNA sequence: TGTGCCAGCTCACCACCGGGCACCGGGACAGGAGCCTACGAGCAGTACTTC. The whole variable domain, filled in from reference TRBV18 and TRBJ2-7, reads NAGVMQNPRHLVRRRGQEARLRCSPMKGHSHVYWYRQLPEEGLKFMVYLQKENIIDESGMPKERFSAEFPKEGPSILRIQQVVRGDSAAYFCASSPPGTGTGAYEQYFGPGTRLTVT.

V gene TRBV4-1 combines with J gene TRBJ2-1; 7 positions agree with TRBD1. The CDR3 extends over 15 amino acids. Germline V lookup: CDR1 MGHRA, CDR2 YSYEKL. The V and J ends lost 4 bases and 5 bases, in that order; junction bases with no gene match: 8. This chain's CDR3 is CASSRRTGEHNEQFF. In DNA, the CDR3 is TGCGCCAGCAGCCGCAGAACAGGGGAACACAATGAGCAGTTCTTC.

The chain has TRBV14 and TRBJ2-5; TRBD2 agrees at 9 bases. This CDR3 spans 16 amino acids. J was trimmed by 3 bases and V by 3 bases; bases with no gene match: 8. Germline lookup yields CDR1 SGHDN and CDR2 FVKESK. This CDR3 is CASSQGRVAGEETQYF. DNA of the CDR3: TGTGCCAGCAGCCAGGGCCGGGTAGCGGGAGAAGAGACCCAGTACTTC.

The chain carries TRBV19 and TRBJ2-2; possible D gene TRBD2, 5 bases. Germline-derived CDR1 and CDR2 are LNHDA and SQIVND (reference sequence). Trimming stripped 1 base from V and 2 bases from J, with 8 bases between. CDR3 size: 15 residues. The CDR3 nucleotides are TGTGCCAGTAGTATAGGTGGGAGTAACACCGGGGAGCTGTTTTTT. Protein product: CASSIGGSNTGELFF. Using reference TRBV19 and TRBJ2-2 for the parts outside the CDR3, the full variable domain is DGGITQSPKYLFRKEGQNVTLSCEQNLNHDAMYWYRQDPGQGLRLIYYSQIVNDFQKGDIAEGYSVSREKKESFPLTVTSAQKNPTAFYLCASSIGGSNTGELFFGEGSRLTVL.

This clone was counted only a few times. The J gene is TRBJ1-5, the V gene TRBV28, with a tentative D call TRBD1 (6 bases). Per germline, CDR1 MDHEN and CDR2 SYDVKM. The V and J ends lost 6 bases and 0 bases respectively, with 9 bases between them. This CDR3 region has 14 residues. CDR3 sequence: CASRWTVSNQPQHF. CDR3 nucleotide sequence: TGTGCCAGCAGGTGGACAGTTAGCAATCAGCCCCAGCATTTT.

In its sample, this clone was seen once. As DNA, the CDR3 is TGTGCCAGCAGCTTAGGGACACAAGAGACCCAGTACTTC. It translates to CASSLGTQETQYF. The J gene is TRBJ2-5, the V gene TRBV11-3; D possibly corresponds to TRBD1 (5 bases). The CDR3 has 13 residues. V gave up 1 base and J gave up 2 bases, with 5 bases separating them. Germline V gene data show CDR1 as SGHNT and CDR2 as YENEEA.

This clone has a count of ten or more. The rearrangement uses TRBV7-9 and TRBJ1-1; D is perhaps TRBD1 (5 bases). The V and J ends lost 5 bases and 7 bases respectively, with 8 bases between them. The CDR3 extends over 11 amino acids. From germline, CDR1 is SEHNR and CDR2 FQNEAQ (reference sequence). The CDR3 DNA reads TGTGCCAGCAGCATGGACATTGAAGCTTTCTTT. Its translation is CASSMDIEAFF.

This clone was recorded a few times. This CDR3 reads CASPGGGNTIYF. The CDR3 coding sequence is TGTGCCAGTCCAGGGGGAGGAAACACCATATATTTT. J is TRBJ1-3 and V is TRBV21-1; TRBD1 reflects the table's D call only, with no check against the DNA. TRBV21-1 is given as a pseudogene. The CDR3 runs to 12 residues.

This chain uses TRBV7-9 with TRBJ2-2; 9 nucleotides align to TRBD1. The CDR3 is 15 residues long. Germline CDR1 reads SEHNR; CDR2 reads FQNEAQ (reference sequence). After removal of 2 bases from V and 6 bases from J, the junction contained 4 bases not matched to a gene. CDR3 protein: CASSLLGQGSGELFF. The DNA for the CDR3 is TGTGCCAGCAGCTTACTGGGACAGGGTTCCGGGGAGCTGTTTTTT.

The rearrangement joins TRBV19 to TRBJ1-2, with 7 bases lining up with TRBD1. The V gene end was trimmed by 4 bases and the J gene end by 1 base; junction bases not matched to a gene: 9. The CDR3 is 16 amino acids. Germline CDR1 LNHDA, CDR2 SQIVND (reference sequence). In DNA, the CDR3 is TGTGCCAGTAGTACCGGGACAGTATATTATAACTATGGCTACACCTTC. Translating it yields CASSTGTVYYNYGYTF.

The sample holds a few counts of this clone. This chain connects TRBV30 to TRBJ1-5, with 7 bases that match TRBD1. The V and J ends lost 4 bases and 3 bases, in that order; junction bases with no gene match: 9. The length of the CDR3 is 15 residues. Germline V gene sequence: CDR1 GTSNPN, CDR2 SVGIG (reference sequence). The CDR3 DNA follows: TGTGCCTGGAATAGGCCGGACAGGCCCAATCAGCCCCAGCATTTT. Amino acids: CAWNRPDRPNQPQHF.

The chain links TRBV2 to TRBJ1-1; possibly TRBD1 for D (6 bases). Trimming removed 1 base from V and 3 bases from J, with 12 bases in between. This CDR3 contains 15 residues. CDR1 and CDR2 (germline): SNHLY, FYNNEI. The CDR3 sequence is CASSEEIGGDTEAFF. The CDR3 nucleotides are TGTGCCAGCAGTGAAGAGATAGGGGGGGACACTGAAGCTTTCTTT.

This clone was observed a handful of times. The rearrangement links TRBV19 to TRBJ2-7; 10 nucleotides match TRBD2. The CDR3 spans 15 residues. The V gene end was trimmed by 4 bases and the J gene end by 3 bases; junction bases not matched to a gene: 6. Germline values: CDR1 LNHDA, CDR2 SQIVND (reference sequence). CDR3 in amino acids: CASSTTGTSVYEQYF. CDR3 DNA sequence: TGTGCCAGTAGTACAACCGGGACTAGCGTCTACGAGCAGTACTTC.

This clone was seen more than once but under ten times. The chain joins TRBV7-2 to TRBJ1-1, with D perhaps TRBD1 (5 bases). CDR3 length: 14 amino acids. Per the germline V gene, CDR1 is SGHTA and CDR2 is FQGNSA. Trimming stripped 1 base from V and 0 bases from J, with 6 bases between. CDR3 protein: CASSLGQLNTEAFF. CDR3 DNA: TGTGCCAGCAGCTTAGGACAGTTGAACACTGAAGCTTTCTTT.

The chain recombines TRBV6-1 with TRBJ2-1; maybe TRBD2 (5 bases). CDR1 and CDR2 from the germline V gene are MNHNS and SASEGT. The CDR3 has 15 amino acids. V was cut by 7 bases and J by 6 bases, with 19 bases left in between. CDR3 bases: TGTGCCAGCATCGCGAGGGATGCCCCAGGCAATGAGCAGTTCTTC. Residues: CASIARDAPGNEQFF.

V and J are TRBV28 and TRBJ2-7, with D possibly being TRBD2 (5 bases). V was trimmed by 8 bases and J by 5 bases, leaving 10 bases between them. The CDR3 length is 11 residues. Germline V gives CDR1 MDHEN, CDR2 SYDVKM. CDR3: CASATGNEQYF. The CDR3 coding sequence is TGTGCCAGCGCGACGGGAAACGAGCAGTACTTC.

The chain is built from TRBV25-1 and TRBJ1-1; 11 nucleotides line up with TRBD1. Germline values: CDR1 MGHDK, CDR2 SYGVNS. Trimming cost V 10 bases and J 6 bases; bases outside gene matches: 10. The CDR3 has 14 amino acids. CDR3 DNA: TGTGCCACCCGGACAGGGGGCGCGGTAGCTGAAGCTTTCTTT. It codes for CATRTGGAVAEAFF. Supplemented by reference TRBV25-1 and TRBJ1-1, the full variable domain reads EADIYQTPRYLVIGTGKKITLECSQTMGHDKMYWYQQDPGMELHLIHYSYGVNSTEKGDLSSESTVSRIRTEHFPLTLESARPSHTSQYLCATRTGGAVAEAFFGQGTRLTVV.

The rearrangement uses TRBV4-2 and TRBJ2-1, with D perhaps TRBD2 (5 bases). CDR1 LGHNA and CDR2 YNFKEQ come from the germline V gene. CDR3 length equals 17 residues. The ends were cut back, 1 base at V and 2 bases at J, with 15 bases in the middle. The CDR3 bases are TGTGCCAGCAGCCAAGTGACTACGGGAACCCCCTACAATGAGCAGTTCTTC. Its translation: CASSQVTTGTPYNEQFF.

This chain links TRBV29-1 with TRBJ2-3; D not resolved. Trimming pared 5 bases from V and 0 bases from J, leaving 9 bases between. There are 13 residues in the CDR3. Germline values: CDR1 SQVTM, CDR2 ANQGSEA. The CDR3 here is CSVTEDSTDTQYF. DNA for the CDR3: TGCAGCGTTACAGAAGATAGCACAGATACGCAGTATTTT.

This clone was seen just once. The chain employs TRBV28 and TRBJ2-7, with D unclear. The CDR3 sequence is 15 residues long. Between the trimmed V and J ends, which lost 7 bases and 1 base, there was a span of 17 bases. The germline V gene has CDR1 MDHEN and CDR2 SYDVKM. DNA for the CDR3: TGTGCCAGCAATCCGCCGACTGGCGGATCCTACGAGCAGTACTTC. The encoded protein is CASNPPTGGSYEQYF.

The chain employs TRBV19 and TRBJ1-6, with 10 bases lining up with TRBD1. Per germline, CDR1 LNHDA and CDR2 SQIVND (reference sequence). This CDR3 is 16 amino acids long. Losses at the gene ends were 2 bases for V and 5 bases for J; bases not matched to a gene: 3. The CDR3 here is CASSISTGGHNSPLHF. The CDR3 nucleotides read TGTGCCAGTAGTATATCGACAGGGGGCCATAATTCACCCCTCCACTTT.

The chain uses TRBV6-5 and TRBJ2-3; 7 bases are shared with TRBD2. In germline, CDR1 is MNHEY, CDR2 SVGAGI. This CDR3 has 14 residues. The ends lost 2 bases at V and 4 bases at J; junction bases unmatched: 3. Here the CDR3 reads CASSYNREADTQYF. The CDR3 nucleotides read TGTGCCAGCAGTTACAACCGGGAGGCAGATACGCAGTATTTT.

CDR3 nucleotides: TGTGCCAGCAGTTATCGAGACTTGGATACGCAGTATTTT. Protein: CASSYRDLDTQYF. The V and J genes are TRBV27 and TRBJ2-3, with D unclear. Trimming pared 4 bases from V and 6 bases from J, leaving 11 bases between. This CDR3 region has 13 residues. Germline CDR1 and CDR2: MNHEY and SMNVEV (reference sequence).

V is TRBV5-1 and J is TRBJ2-2; D remains unclear. The CDR3 consists of 14 residues. CDR1 SGHRS and CDR2 YFSETQ come from the germline V gene. V lost 3 bases, J lost 4 bases, and 10 bases lay in between. The CDR3 protein is CASSYSSPTGELFF. The CDR3 DNA reads TGCGCCAGCAGCTACTCTAGTCCCACCGGGGAGCTGTTTTTT.